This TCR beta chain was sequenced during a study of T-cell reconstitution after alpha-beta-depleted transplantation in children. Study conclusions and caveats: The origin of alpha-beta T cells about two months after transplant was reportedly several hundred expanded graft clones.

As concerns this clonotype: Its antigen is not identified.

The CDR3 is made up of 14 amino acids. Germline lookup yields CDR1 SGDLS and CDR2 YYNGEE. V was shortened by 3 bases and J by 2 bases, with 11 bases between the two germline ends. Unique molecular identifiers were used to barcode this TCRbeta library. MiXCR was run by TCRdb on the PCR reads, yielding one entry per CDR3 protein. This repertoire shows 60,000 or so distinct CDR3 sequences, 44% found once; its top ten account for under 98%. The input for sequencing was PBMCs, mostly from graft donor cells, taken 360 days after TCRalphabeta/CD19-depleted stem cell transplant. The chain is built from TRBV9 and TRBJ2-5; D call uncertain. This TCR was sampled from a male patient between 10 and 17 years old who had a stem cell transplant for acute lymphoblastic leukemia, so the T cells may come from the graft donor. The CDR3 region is CASSGPGHQETQYF. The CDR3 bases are TGTGCCAGCAGCGGCCCGGGTCATCAAGAGACCCAGTACTTC.